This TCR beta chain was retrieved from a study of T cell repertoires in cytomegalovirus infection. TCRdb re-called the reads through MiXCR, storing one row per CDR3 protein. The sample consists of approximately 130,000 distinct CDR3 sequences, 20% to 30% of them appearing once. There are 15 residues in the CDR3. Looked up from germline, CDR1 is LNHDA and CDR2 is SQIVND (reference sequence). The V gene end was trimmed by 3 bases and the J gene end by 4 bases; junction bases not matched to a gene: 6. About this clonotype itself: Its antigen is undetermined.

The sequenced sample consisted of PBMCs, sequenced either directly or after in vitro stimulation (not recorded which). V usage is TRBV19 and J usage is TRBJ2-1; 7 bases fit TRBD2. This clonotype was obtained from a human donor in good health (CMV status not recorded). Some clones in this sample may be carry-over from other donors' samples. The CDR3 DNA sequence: TGTGCCAGTAGTATCACAGCGGGATCGTACAATGAGCAGTTCTTC. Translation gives CASSITAGSYNEQFF.